Listed here is a single TCR beta chain. What antigen it recognizes has not been identified. The record has no base qualities; no much larger clone is one base away. V is pared back by 0 bases and J by 7 bases, with 12 bases lying between the germline termini. In the germline V gene, CDR1 corresponds to LGHNA and CDR2 to YSLEER. From cysteine to phenylalanine, the CDR3 is 15 amino acids long. The kept DNA is CDR3 alone, 45 bases in frame from the first base. Receptor libraries were prepared by the immunoSEQ multiplex PCR assay. A mixture of 60 forward primers for TCR Vbeta segments and 13 reverse primers for TCR Jbeta segments was used in the multiplex PCR. A multiplex PCR assay on genomic DNA amplified the CDR3 region of rearranged TCR beta genes. On the Illumina HiSeq System, the amplified TCR beta libraries were sequenced as 87-base-pair reads. As for the authors' bioinformatics: A later analysis tallied roughly 78 million unique TCR beta chains across the approximately 670 repertoires, and approximately 12 million of those chains were shared by two or more donors. Raw reads were error-corrected and collapsed into unique sequences by a nearest-neighbor algorithm in which closely related sequences were merged to remove PCR and sequencing errors. To assign V, D and J gene segments, CDR3 sequences were aligned to IMGT reference sequences. For a sequence to be retained, a match of at least six nucleotides to both a V gene segment and a J gene segment was required. A rearrangement was called productive if the CDR3 had no stop codons and remained in frame with V and J, and every other rearrangement was called non-productive. CDR3 was defined by IMGT convention, running from the second conserved V-encoded cysteine to the conserved J-encoded phenylalanine. In an earlier analysis of around 600 of the donors, sequences lacking an unambiguous match to a single V gene segment were excluded. In an earlier analysis of about 590 of the donors, a V segment was called functional when productive rearrangements were above 56.7%, and segregating when the standard deviation between donors exceeded 5%. A statistical classification framework was built to diagnose cytomegalovirus status from the catalog of TCR beta chain sequences. In a later analysis, V and J genes were assigned by comparing TCR nucleotide sequences against IMGT/GENE-DB human TR gene sequences. In a later analysis, CDR3 sequences and most-parsimonious VDJ recombination scenarios were assigned using the TCRdist pipeline. A later analysis defined each TCR beta chain by its CDR3 amino acid sequence plus V-gene family, and excluded reads lacking a unique V-gene family. To address suspected cross-contamination and a sequencing artifact, a later analysis removed around 600 highly shared, low-generation-probability nucleotide sequences. A later analysis calculated a clonal expansion index for each public chain from normalized within-repertoire ranks of inferred template counts. A later analysis computed generation probabilities with a VDJ recombination model fitted to out-of-frame rearrangements, and checked the results against IGoR. In a later analysis, TCR-TCR, TCR-HLA and TCR-CMV co-occurrence was scored with hypergeometric tests, and a repertoire-size bias correction was applied to TCR pairs. False discovery rates were estimated in a later analysis by permuting HLA or CMV assignments 20 times. In a later analysis, co-occurring TCRs were grouped with DBSCAN, and TCRdist sequence similarity was added when clustering was performed within HLA-allele-positive subsets. Co-occurrence clustering excluded repertoires with fewer than 30,000 or more than 120,000 public chains, plus five with anomalous nucleotide sharing. Drawn from immuneACCESS, this table holds only the in-frame rearrangements with V and J called that TCRdb kept. Clones are partly lost; checked studies trace under half to an unresolved V gene and leave the rest unexplained. That table gives V, J and clone size, and the DNA gave D and trimming. The table for this sample lists tens of thousands of clones; approximately 72% of them were counted only once. The ten biggest clones cover 3% to 4% of the sample.

The cohort comprised 666 healthy bone marrow donors. At the time of sampling, every cohort member was nominally healthy, though immune exposures that went unrecorded were likely present. The donor tested CMV seronegative and was one of the 352 seronegative cohort members. A peripheral blood sample was collected from each donor, and TCR beta sequencing was performed on peripheral blood mononuclear cells. Genomic DNA extraction from the blood cell samples was performed with the Qiagen DNeasy Blood Extraction Kit. This entry belongs to a study of cytomegalovirus exposure and HLA in healthy donors listed by TCRdb under 2017. With regard to the full study: An earlier analysis of some 500 of the donors reported about 250 Gb of sequence data and around 120 million unique TCR beta sequences from about 179 million T cells. Roughly 320 gigabases of sequencing data and 70 million to 100 million unique TCR sequences made up an early release that covered 500 to 650 HLA-typed donors. The genetic ancestry cluster associated with self-reported Caucasian donors included 81% of the roughly 400 genotyped donors. The study was designed to test whether signatures of past pathogen exposure could be identified by cataloging public T cell receptors. The study used immunosequencing to profile the T cell repertoires of hundreds of subjects and linked those repertoires to cytomegalovirus serostatus. Along with the roughly 700-subject first cohort, a separate validation cohort of around 110 different subjects was used. The study combined high-throughput TCR immunosequencing, statistical association of individual TCRs with disease status, and machine learning to predict cytomegalovirus infection status. To study patterns of TCR occurrence, a later analysis re-analyzed previously published TCR beta repertoires from several hundred donors and added high-resolution HLA genotyping. In the later analysis, no new phenotypic data were used to find candidate immune exposures; instead, reliance was placed on TCR beta sequences and their occurrence across donors. An earlier analysis of roughly 580 of the donors used high-throughput TCR beta sequencing to judge whether each TCR beta V gene segment behaved as functional or pseudogenic. Donor age, sex, ethnicity and CMV serostatus were compiled together with the repertoire data. A later genetic analysis used genome-wide SNP genotypes for about three fifths of the 666 donors, treating that subset as a discovery cohort. Every repertoire in the discovery cohort had been generated on one and the same sequencing platform. HLA typing covered class I and class II loci at four-digit resolution. The number of donors typed differed by locus, with roughly 620-630 for A, B, C, DRB1 and DQB1, around 520 for DQA1, 600 to 610 for DPA1, and roughly 450 for DPB1. Because of strong linkage in the cohort, four or five DR-DQ haplotypes were treated as single units for association and clustering. Across 300 to 400 genotyped donors of the cohort, an average of roughly 250,000 unique TCR beta nucleotide sequences per donor were sequenced, and 15% to 20% of those sequences were non-productive.

Overall study results and their limits: The study gave a list of under 200 TCR beta chains associated with cytomegalovirus. A further reported finding was that TCR beta sequences accurately predicted the HLA-A and HLA-B alleles for most subjects in the first cohort. Sequencing depth was assumed to be roughly uniform across donors in the presence/absence analyses, though that assumption may not hold. At a false discovery rate of 0.05, a later analysis linked some 18,000 TCR beta sequences to specific HLA alleles. In a later analysis, the rate of TCR association differed among HLA loci, with DRB1 alleles having the most associated TCRs and HLA-C alleles having the fewest. A later analysis reported that several top co-occurrence clusters appeared linked to parvovirus B19, influenza, CMV and Epstein-Barr virus. CMV serostatus was the only immune exposure information available for the cohort. A few of the identified cytomegalovirus-associated TCR beta chains were confirmed in vitro to be specific for cytomegalovirus antigens. Some IMGT-functional V segments, including TRBV6-2 and TRBV6-3, could not be told apart with the 87-base-pair reads, so those segments were excluded. Across donors, most TCR sequences were observed very rarely, whereas some public TCRs were present in many individuals. In both the original and validation cohorts, the classifier was reported to diagnose cytomegalovirus status with high specificity and sensitivity. Only TCR beta chains were sequenced in this cohort, and the absence of alpha or paired-chain data limited detectable features. A later genetic analysis associated a missense DCLRE1C variant with V-gene and J-gene trimming of TCR beta chains, and an independent cohort replicated the association. HLA typing was unavailable for some donors at each locus, so association tests used only the typed subset. Compared with the approximately 710-donor mean, donors in an Asian-associated ancestry cluster had fewer N-insertions in productive TCRs, according to a later genetic analysis. In a later analysis, HLA-associated TCR beta chains were found to be more clonally expanded and to have lower generation probabilities than equally common non-associated chains. A cluster of highly shared sequence variants was judged likely to be a technical artifact of the sequencing pipeline. When HLA alleles, especially DR and DQ, strongly co-occurred, TCR associations were difficult to assign to individual alleles. Because counts were too low, about 18 rarely observed V segments, including chromosome 9 orphons, were left out of the earlier analysis of 587 of the donors. Linkage disequilibrium might explain the correlated functional status among segregating V segments, but an unknown experimental factor could not be excluded. Most CMV-associated TCR beta chains appeared to be HLA-restricted in a later analysis, and the HLA associations seemed to be driven largely by CMV exposure. The authors suggested that the approach could potentially be extended to other disease states and immunological phenotypes. An earlier analysis of several hundred of the donors showed that most TCR beta V segments appeared in productive rearrangements either about 87% or about 30% of the time, which broadly matched IMGT annotations.

This TCR came from a woman between 35 and 50 years old in good health and CMV-seronegative. The sample comprised PBMCs. The sequence links TRBV4-3 to TRBJ2-2; a weak D assignment points to TRBD2 (6 bases agree). The DNA is TGCGCCAGCAGCCAAGAGGGGACTCTGATCGGGGAGCTGTTTTTT. The resulting protein is CASSQEGTLIGELFF.